This T cell receptor (beta chain) was sequenced during a study of blood T cell repertoires in COVID-19. Across the whole study: Samples representing acute and convalescent COVID-19 were sourced from the United States, Italy and Spain.

TCRdb's copy holds only in-frame clones and misses some; the assay was immunoSEQ multiplex PCR. The profile shows 200,000 to 300,000 clones, 80% to 85% of them singletons. CDR3 length equals 15 residues. Between the trimmed V and J ends, which lost 1 base and 6 bases, there was a span of 15 bases. Germline CDR1 reads SGHTA; CDR2 reads FQGNSA. The TCR sequence derives from a man in his sixties with acute or convalescent COVID-19. The chain recombines TRBV7-2 with TRBJ1-2; D is unresolved. Sequenced: peripheral blood. The CDR3 nucleotides read TGTGCCAGCAGCTTAGTCGGAGGTCTAACTGATGGCTACACCTTC. Its protein is CASSLVGGLTDGYTF. Variable domain in full (rest from reference TRBV7-2 and TRBJ1-2): GAGVSQSPSNKVTEKGKDVELRCDPISGHTALYWYRQSLGQGLEFLIYFQGNSAPDKSGLPSDRFSAERTGGSVSTLTIQRTQQEDSAVYLCASSLVGGLTDGYTFGSGTRLTVV.